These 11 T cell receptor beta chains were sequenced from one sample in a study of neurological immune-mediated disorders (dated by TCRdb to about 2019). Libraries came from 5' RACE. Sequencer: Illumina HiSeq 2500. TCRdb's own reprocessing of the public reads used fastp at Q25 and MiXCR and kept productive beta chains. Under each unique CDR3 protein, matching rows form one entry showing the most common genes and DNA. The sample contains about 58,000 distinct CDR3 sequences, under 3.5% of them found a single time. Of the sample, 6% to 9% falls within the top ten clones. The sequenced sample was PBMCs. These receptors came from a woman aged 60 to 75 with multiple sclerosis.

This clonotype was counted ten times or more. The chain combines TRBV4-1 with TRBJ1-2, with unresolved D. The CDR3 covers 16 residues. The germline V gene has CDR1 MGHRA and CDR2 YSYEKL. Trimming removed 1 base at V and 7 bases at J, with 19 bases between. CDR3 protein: CASSQGSGSARSGYTF. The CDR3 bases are TGCGCCAGCAGCCAAGGGTCCGGGAGCGCGAGGTCTGGCTACACCTTC.

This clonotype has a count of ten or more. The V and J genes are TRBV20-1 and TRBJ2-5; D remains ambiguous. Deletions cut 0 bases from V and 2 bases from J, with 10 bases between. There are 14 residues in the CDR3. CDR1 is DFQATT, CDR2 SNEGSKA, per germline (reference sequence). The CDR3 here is CSARDGGFQETQYF. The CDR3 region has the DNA TGCAGTGCTAGAGATGGTGGCTTTCAAGAGACCCAGTACTTC.

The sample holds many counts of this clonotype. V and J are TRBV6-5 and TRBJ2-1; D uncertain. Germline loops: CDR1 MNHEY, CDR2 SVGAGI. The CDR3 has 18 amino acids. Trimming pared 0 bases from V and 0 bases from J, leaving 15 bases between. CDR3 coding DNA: TGTGCCAGCAGTTACTCGAGTAGAGGACCGTCCTCCTACAATGAGCAGTTCTTC. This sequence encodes CASSYSSRGPSSYNEQFF.

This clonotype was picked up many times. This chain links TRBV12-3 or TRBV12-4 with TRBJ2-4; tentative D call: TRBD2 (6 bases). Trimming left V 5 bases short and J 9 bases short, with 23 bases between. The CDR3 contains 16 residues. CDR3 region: CASSHGPIWGDGIQYF. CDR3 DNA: TGTGCCAGCAGTCACGGCCCGATCTGGGGGGACGGCATTCAGTACTTC.

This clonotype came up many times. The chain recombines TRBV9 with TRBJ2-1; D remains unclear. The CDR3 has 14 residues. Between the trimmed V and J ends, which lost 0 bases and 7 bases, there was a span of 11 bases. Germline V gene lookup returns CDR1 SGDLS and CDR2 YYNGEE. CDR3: CASSVGGALNEQFF. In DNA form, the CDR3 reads TGTGCCAGCAGCGTAGGTGGAGCCCTAAATGAGCAGTTCTTC.

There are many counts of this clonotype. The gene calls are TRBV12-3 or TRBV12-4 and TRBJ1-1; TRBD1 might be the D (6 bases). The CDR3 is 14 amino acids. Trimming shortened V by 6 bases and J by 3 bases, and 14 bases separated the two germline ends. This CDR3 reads CASRARGADTEAFF. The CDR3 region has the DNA TGTGCCAGCAGAGCCCGGGGGGCGGACACTGAAGCTTTCTTT.

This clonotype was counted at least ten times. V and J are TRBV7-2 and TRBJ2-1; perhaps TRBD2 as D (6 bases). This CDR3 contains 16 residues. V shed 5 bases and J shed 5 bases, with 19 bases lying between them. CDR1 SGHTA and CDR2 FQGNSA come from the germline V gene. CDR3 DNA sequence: TGTGCCAGCAGCCCAGCGGCTGGGACTGGCAACAATGAGCAGTTCTTC. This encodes CASSPAAGTGNNEQFF.

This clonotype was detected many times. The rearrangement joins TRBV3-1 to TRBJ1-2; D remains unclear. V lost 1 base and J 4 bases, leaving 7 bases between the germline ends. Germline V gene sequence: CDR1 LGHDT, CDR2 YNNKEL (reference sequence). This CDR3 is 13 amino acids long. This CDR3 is CASSQGSTYGYTF. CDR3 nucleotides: TGTGCCAGCAGCCAAGGCAGCACCTATGGCTACACCTTC. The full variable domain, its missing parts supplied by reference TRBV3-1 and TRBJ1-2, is DTAVSQTPKYLVTQMGNDKSIKCEQNLGHDTMYWYKQDSKKFLKIMFSYNNKELIINETVPNRFSPKSPDKAHLNLHINSLELGDSAVYFCASSQGSTYGYTFGSGTRLTVV.

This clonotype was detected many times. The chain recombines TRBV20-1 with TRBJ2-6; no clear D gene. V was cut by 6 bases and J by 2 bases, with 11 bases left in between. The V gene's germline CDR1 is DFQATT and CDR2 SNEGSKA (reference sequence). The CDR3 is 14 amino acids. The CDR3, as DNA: TGCAGTGCCAACCAACAGACTGGGGCCAACGTCCTGACTTTC. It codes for CSANQQTGANVLTF.

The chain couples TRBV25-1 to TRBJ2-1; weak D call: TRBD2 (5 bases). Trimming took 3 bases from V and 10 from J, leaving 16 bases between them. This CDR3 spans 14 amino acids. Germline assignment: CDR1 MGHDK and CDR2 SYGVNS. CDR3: CASSDPPLAVEQFF. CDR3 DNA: TGTGCCAGCAGTGATCCTCCCCTAGCCGTCGAGCAGTTCTTC.

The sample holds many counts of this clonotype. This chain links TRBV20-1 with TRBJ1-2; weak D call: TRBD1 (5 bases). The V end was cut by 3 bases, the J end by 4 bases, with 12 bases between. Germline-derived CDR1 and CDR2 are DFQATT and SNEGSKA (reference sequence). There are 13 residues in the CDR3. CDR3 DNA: TGCAGTGCTAGCCGGGACGGGCCCTATGGCTACACCTTC. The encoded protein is CSASRDGPYGYTF.